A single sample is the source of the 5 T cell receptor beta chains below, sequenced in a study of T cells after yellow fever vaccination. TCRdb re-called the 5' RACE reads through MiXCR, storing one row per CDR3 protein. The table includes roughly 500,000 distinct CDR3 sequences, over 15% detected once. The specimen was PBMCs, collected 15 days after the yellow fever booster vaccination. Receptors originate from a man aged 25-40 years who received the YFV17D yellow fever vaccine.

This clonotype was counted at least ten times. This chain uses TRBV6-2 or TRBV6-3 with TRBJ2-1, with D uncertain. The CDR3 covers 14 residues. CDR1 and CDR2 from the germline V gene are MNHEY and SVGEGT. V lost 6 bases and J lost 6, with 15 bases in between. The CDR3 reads CASRTGDVANEQFF. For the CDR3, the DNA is TGTGCCAGCAGGACTGGAGACGTAGCCAATGAGCAGTTCTTC.

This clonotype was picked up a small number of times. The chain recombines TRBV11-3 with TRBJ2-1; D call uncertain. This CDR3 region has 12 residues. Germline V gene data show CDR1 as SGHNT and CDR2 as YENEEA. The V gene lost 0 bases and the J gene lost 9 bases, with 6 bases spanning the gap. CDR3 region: CASSLDHAEQFF. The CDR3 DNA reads TGTGCCAGCAGCTTAGATCATGCTGAGCAGTTCTTC.

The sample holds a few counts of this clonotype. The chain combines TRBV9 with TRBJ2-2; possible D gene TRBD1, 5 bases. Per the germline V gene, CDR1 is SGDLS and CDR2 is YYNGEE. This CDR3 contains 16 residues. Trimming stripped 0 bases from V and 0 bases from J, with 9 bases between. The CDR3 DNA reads TGTGCCAGCAGCGTAGGGGGCCCCTCGAACACCGGGGAGCTGTTTTTT. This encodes CASSVGGPSNTGELFF.

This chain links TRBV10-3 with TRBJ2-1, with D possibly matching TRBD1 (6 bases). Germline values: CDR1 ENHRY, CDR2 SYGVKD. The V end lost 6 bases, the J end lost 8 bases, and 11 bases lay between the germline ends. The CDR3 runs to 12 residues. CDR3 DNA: TGTGCCATCAGCAGACAGGTGGATGAGCAGTTCTTC. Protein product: CAISRQVDEQFF.

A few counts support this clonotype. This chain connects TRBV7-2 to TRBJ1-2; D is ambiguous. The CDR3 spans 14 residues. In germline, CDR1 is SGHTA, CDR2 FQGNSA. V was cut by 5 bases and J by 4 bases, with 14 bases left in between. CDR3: CASSHQSGLYGYTF. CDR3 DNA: TGTGCCAGCAGCCACCAGTCCGGACTCTATGGCTACACCTTC. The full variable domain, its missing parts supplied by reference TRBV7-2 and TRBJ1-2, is GAGVSQSPSNKVTEKGKDVELRCDPISGHTALYWYRQSLGQGLEFLIYFQGNSAPDKSGLPSDRFSAERTGGSVSTLTIQRTQQEDSAVYLCASSHQSGLYGYTFGSGTRLTVV.